The clone carrying this T cell receptor (beta chain) was seen a handful of times. Its specificity is not known. The data are from a study of beta chain features in type 1 diabetes. Study overall: Cell yields, gender and age were similar in healthy donors and patients.

Notes on the study in general: In comparison with healthy donors, patients had naive, central memory and Treg TCRB repertoires that appeared more similar. Lower insertion and higher deletion counts appeared at VDJ junctions in type 1 diabetes patients. Shorter TCRB CDR3s, moderately but significantly so, were found in Type 1 diabetes patients in all four CD4+ subsets.

Expressed TCRB transcripts were sequenced because the entire RNA isolate underwent reverse transcription. The assay was immunoSEQ multiplex PCR, and TCRdb's table has in-frame clones only and misses some. Of fewer than 300,000 clones in the sample, around 9.9% are singletons; the top ten hold approximately 0.017%. V gave up 3 bases and J gave up 9 bases, with 9 bases separating them. Germline V lookup: CDR1 SQVTM, CDR2 ANQGSEA. This CDR3 has 12 residues. Sequencing was performed on naive CD4+ T cells from blood. V usage is TRBV29-1 and J usage is TRBJ1-6, with D possibly being TRBD1 (5 bases). This TCR was sampled from a man younger than 40 with type 1 diabetes. CDR3 sequence: CSVDGRVSPLHF. The CDR3 coding sequence is TGCAGCGTTGATGGCAGGGTTTCACCCCTCCACTTT.